This TCR beta chain was profiled in a study of shared clonotypes between healthy human individuals. Overall study context: Those who served as donors were two women and three men between the ages of 18 and 49. Whole-study results and caveats: Naive subsets generally exceeded memory subsets in estimated richness.

About this clone: No antigen is known for it.

Some clones are missing from TCRdb's copy, which holds only in-frame ones; the method was immunoSEQ multiplex PCR. The sample carries about a million clones, 75% recorded once. V lost 4 bases to trimming and J lost 8 bases, with 12 bases between them. The CDR3 loop spans 13 amino acids. Germline CDR1 reads MNHEY; CDR2 reads SMNVEV (reference sequence). The sample consisted of memory CD4+ T cells sorted from blood. The sample's subset: CD45RA-negative fraction. The sequence derives from a man between 18 and 35 years old in good health. The chain recombines TRBV27 with TRBJ1-3; D is unclear. The CDR3 sequence is CASSYNSGDTIYF. For the CDR3, the DNA is TGTGCCAGCAGTTACAACAGCGGAGACACCATATATTTT.